The source of this TCR beta chain is a study of blood T cell repertoires in COVID-19. In the study overall: PBMCs, B-cell-depleted T cells, or T cells provided the cDNA or gDNA that made up the material.

In the original workflow: Using reference gene primer amplification, nucleated cell counts were estimated. Generated by immunoSEQ multiplex PCR, the TCRdb table keeps only in-frame clones and is missing some. For V, J and clone size, that table is used; D and trimming come from the DNA. The data hold approximately 150,000 clones, with around nine tenths observed a single time. Germline CDR1 ENHRY, CDR2 SYGVKD. The CDR3 length is 12 residues. V dropped 6 bases and J dropped 5; count of bases not matched to a gene: 4. The source is a human donor in a cohort sampled during active COVID-19. The chain joins TRBV10-3 to TRBJ2-7; 7 bases are a match to TRBD1. Sequenced material: peripheral blood. This CDR3 reads CAISLTGDEQYF. CDR3 nucleotides: TGTGCCATCAGCCTAACAGGGGACGAGCAGTACTTC.